A selection of T cell receptor beta chains follows, all from one sample in a study of blood T cell repertoires in COVID-19. Data came from immunoSEQ multiplex PCR; TCRdb stores just in-frame clones and leaves some out. The data show about 190,000 clones, roughly 84% seen once. The sequencing sample was made of peripheral blood. Receptors originate from an elderly woman with acute or convalescent COVID-19. Each CDR3 is given with its conserved first and last residue. Fields, in order: J gene, V gene, clone size, D gene, CDR3 length, CDR3 protein, CDR3 DNA. A D gene is named only where the DNA matches it firmly. Clone size is stated in some rows and not others, as once, few, many or a class when expanded.

j_call: TRBJ2-3; v_call: TRBV5-4; clone_size: few; d_call: NA; cdr3_length: 13; cdr3_aa: CASSRGGTDTQYF; cdr3_nt: TGTGCCAGCAGCCGCGGAGGGACAGATACGCAGTATTTT
j_call: TRBJ2-3; v_call: TRBV2; clone_size: NA; d_call: NA; cdr3_length: 15; cdr3_aa: CASSNTGLSTDTQYF; cdr3_nt: TGTGCCAGCAGTAACACAGGCCTTAGCACAGATACGCAGTATTTT
j_call: TRBJ1-5; v_call: TRBV2; clone_size: NA; d_call: TRBD1; cdr3_length: 15; cdr3_aa: CASSAGTATNQPQHF; cdr3_nt: TGTGCCAGCAGCGCCGGGACAGCGACCAATCAGCCCCAGCATTTT
j_call: TRBJ1-2; v_call: TRBV4-3; clone_size: NA; d_call: NA; cdr3_length: 14; cdr3_aa: CASSQDRWNYGYTF; cdr3_nt: TGCGCCAGCAGCCAAGATCGGTGGAACTATGGCTACACCTTC
j_call: TRBJ2-2; v_call: TRBV30; clone_size: NA; d_call: TRBD2; cdr3_length: 17; cdr3_aa: CAWSAGLAGVNTGELFF; cdr3_nt: TGTGCCTGGAGTGCGGGACTAGCGGGAGTCAACACCGGGGAGCTGTTTTTT
j_call: TRBJ1-4; v_call: TRBV21-1; clone_size: NA; d_call: NA; cdr3_length: 16; cdr3_aa: CASSKNGGATNEKLFF; cdr3_nt: TGTGCCAGCAGCAAAAATGGGGGCGCAACTAATGAAAAACTGTTTTTT
j_call: TRBJ2-1; v_call: TRBV28; clone_size: NA; d_call: NA; cdr3_length: 16; cdr3_aa: CASRVGGVLTYNEQFF; cdr3_nt: TGTGCCAGCAGAGTAGGGGGGGTTCTTACCTACAATGAGCAGTTCTTC
j_call: TRBJ1-5; v_call: TRBV7-7; clone_size: NA; d_call: NA; cdr3_length: 12; cdr3_aa: CASSLASREQHF; cdr3_nt: TGTGCTAGCAGCTTAGCGTCGAGAGAACAGCATTTT
j_call: TRBJ1-4; v_call: TRBV7-8; clone_size: NA; d_call: NA; cdr3_length: 16; cdr3_aa: CASSLGHGGEGEKLFF; cdr3_nt: TGTGCCAGCAGCTTAGGTCACGGGGGGGAGGGTGAAAAACTGTTTTTT
j_call: TRBJ2-3; v_call: TRBV25-1; clone_size: NA; d_call: NA; cdr3_length: 15; cdr3_aa: CASTEFPRLVGTQYF; cdr3_nt: TGTGCCAGCACCGAATTCCCTCGACTAGTCGGTACGCAGTATTTT
j_call: TRBJ2-6; v_call: TRBV27; clone_size: NA; d_call: NA; cdr3_length: 15; cdr3_aa: CASSLEATGANVLTF; cdr3_nt: TGTGCCAGCAGTTTAGAGGCCACTGGGGCCAACGTCCTGACTTTC
j_call: TRBJ2-7; v_call: TRBV7-2; clone_size: NA; d_call: NA; cdr3_length: 16; cdr3_aa: CASSLEAGSASYEQYF; cdr3_nt: TGTGCCAGCAGCTTAGAAGCGGGTAGCGCCTCCTACGAGCAGTACTTC
j_call: TRBJ2-7; v_call: TRBV6-5; clone_size: NA; d_call: TRBD1; cdr3_length: 14; cdr3_aa: CASSRDRETYEQYF; cdr3_nt: TGTGCCAGCAGCCGGGACAGGGAAACCTACGAGCAGTACTTC
j_call: TRBJ2-5; v_call: TRBV19; clone_size: NA; d_call: TRBD2; cdr3_length: 13; cdr3_aa: CASSISGTETQYF; cdr3_nt: TGTGCCAGTAGTATTAGCGGGACGGAGACCCAGTACTTC
j_call: TRBJ1-1; v_call: TRBV21-1; clone_size: NA; d_call: NA; cdr3_length: 14; cdr3_aa: CASSANRDSTEAFF; cdr3_nt: TGTGCCAGCAGCGCAAACCGGGACAGCACTGAAGCTTTCTTT
j_call: TRBJ1-1; v_call: TRBV28; clone_size: NA; d_call: TRBD1; cdr3_length: 13; cdr3_aa: CASSVGTGLKAFF; cdr3_nt: TGTGCCAGCAGTGTTGGGACAGGCCTAAAAGCTTTCTTT
j_call: TRBJ2-1; v_call: TRBV11-2; clone_size: NA; d_call: NA; cdr3_length: 15; cdr3_aa: CASSLDIAARDEQFF; cdr3_nt: TGTGCCAGCAGCTTAGATATCGCAGCGCGGGATGAGCAGTTCTTC
j_call: TRBJ1-2; v_call: TRBV3-1/TRBV3-2; clone_size: NA; d_call: TRBD1; cdr3_length: 17; cdr3_aa: CASSQASGTGVNYGYTF; cdr3_nt: TGTGCCAGCAGCCAAGCCTCCGGGACAGGAGTTAACTATGGCTACACCTTC
j_call: TRBJ1-1; v_call: TRBV5-5; clone_size: NA; d_call: NA; cdr3_length: 15; cdr3_aa: CASIPHVGGNTEAFF; cdr3_nt: TGTGCCAGCATCCCTCACGTAGGAGGGAACACTGAAGCTTTCTTT
j_call: TRBJ1-2; v_call: TRBV19; clone_size: few; d_call: NA; cdr3_length: 14; cdr3_aa: CASSSHRDAYGYTF; cdr3_nt: TGTGCCAGTAGTAGTCACAGGGACGCCTATGGCTACACCTTC
j_call: TRBJ1-2; v_call: TRBV4-3; clone_size: once; d_call: NA; cdr3_length: 18; cdr3_aa: CASSQDSVRSGNSYGYTF; cdr3_nt: TGCGCCAGCAGCCAAGATTCCGTTCGATCGGGGAACTCCTATGGCTACACCTTC
j_call: TRBJ2-2; v_call: TRBV27; clone_size: NA; d_call: TRBD1; cdr3_length: 19; cdr3_aa: CASSYRGTGLFFDTGELFF; cdr3_nt: TGTGCCAGCAGTTACAGGGGGACAGGGCTTTTTTTTGACACCGGGGAGCTGTTTTTT
j_call: TRBJ1-2; v_call: TRBV6-4; clone_size: NA; d_call: TRBD1; cdr3_length: 16; cdr3_aa: CASSDGSTGGVYGYTF; cdr3_nt: TGTGCCAGCAGTGACGGATCGACAGGGGGAGTCTATGGCTACACCTTC
j_call: TRBJ2-6; v_call: TRBV28; clone_size: once; d_call: NA; cdr3_length: 15; cdr3_aa: CASSLAGFGANVLTF; cdr3_nt: TGTGCCAGCAGTTTGGCCGGGTTTGGGGCCAACGTCCTGACTTTC
j_call: TRBJ2-7; v_call: TRBV7-2; clone_size: NA; d_call: TRBD1; cdr3_length: 16; cdr3_aa: CASSYLPQGETYEQYF; cdr3_nt: TGTGCCAGCAGTTACCTCCCACAGGGGGAAACCTACGAGCAGTACTTC
j_call: TRBJ2-1; v_call: TRBV6-2/TRBV6-3; clone_size: NA; d_call: NA; cdr3_length: 12; cdr3_aa: CASSRQYNEQFF; cdr3_nt: TGTGCCAGCAGCCGACAGTACAATGAGCAGTTCTTC
j_call: TRBJ1-1; v_call: TRBV6-5; clone_size: few; d_call: NA; cdr3_length: 15; cdr3_aa: CASSYSRTANTEAFF; cdr3_nt: TGTGCCAGCAGTTACTCGAGGACAGCCAACACTGAAGCTTTCTTT
j_call: TRBJ2-1; v_call: TRBV11-3; clone_size: NA; d_call: TRBD2; cdr3_length: 16; cdr3_aa: CASSSNHGREINEQFF; cdr3_nt: TGTGCCAGCAGCTCCAACCACGGGAGGGAAATCAATGAGCAGTTCTTC
j_call: TRBJ1-4; v_call: TRBV29-1; clone_size: once; d_call: TRBD1; cdr3_length: 13; cdr3_aa: CSVGTGRNEKLFF; cdr3_nt: TGCAGCGTGGGGACAGGGCGTAATGAAAAACTGTTTTTT
j_call: TRBJ2-7; v_call: TRBV9; clone_size: once; d_call: TRBD1; cdr3_length: 14; cdr3_aa: CASSVAGQGYEQYF; cdr3_nt: TGTGCCAGCAGCGTAGCTGGACAGGGCTACGAGCAGTACTTC
j_call: TRBJ1-1; v_call: TRBV19; clone_size: NA; d_call: NA; cdr3_length: 15; cdr3_aa: CASSMFTGSKIEAFF; cdr3_nt: TGTGCCAGTAGTATGTTTACAGGTAGTAAGATTGAAGCTTTCTTT
j_call: TRBJ2-5; v_call: TRBV9; clone_size: few; d_call: TRBD2; cdr3_length: 15; cdr3_aa: CASSVVGLNKETQYF; cdr3_nt: TGTGCCAGCAGCGTGGTGGGACTAAATAAAGAGACCCAGTACTTC
j_call: TRBJ1-3; v_call: TRBV7-2; clone_size: NA; d_call: TRBD1; cdr3_length: 17; cdr3_aa: CASSSGQGSSSGNTIYF; cdr3_nt: TGTGCCAGCAGCTCCGGACAGGGATCGTCCTCTGGAAACACCATATATTTT
j_call: TRBJ2-1; v_call: TRBV7-8; clone_size: NA; d_call: NA; cdr3_length: 16; cdr3_aa: CASSVNLGRTYNEQFF; cdr3_nt: TGTGCCAGCAGCGTTAACCTAGGGAGGACCTACAATGAGCAGTTCTTC
j_call: TRBJ1-1; v_call: TRBV4-1; clone_size: NA; d_call: TRBD1; cdr3_length: 16; cdr3_aa: CASSQGQTGFGTEAFF; cdr3_nt: TGCGCCAGCAGCCAAGGACAGACAGGGTTCGGCACTGAAGCTTTCTTT
j_call: TRBJ1-5; v_call: TRBV10-3; clone_size: NA; d_call: NA; cdr3_length: 13; cdr3_aa: CAIQDNSNQPQHF; cdr3_nt: TGTGCCATCCAGGATAATAGCAATCAGCCCCAGCATTTT
j_call: TRBJ2-3; v_call: TRBV7-2; clone_size: NA; d_call: TRBD2; cdr3_length: 14; cdr3_aa: CASSPGLVVDTQYF; cdr3_nt: TGTGCCAGCAGCCCCGGACTAGTTGTAGATACGCAGTATTTT
j_call: TRBJ2-1; v_call: TRBV7-2; clone_size: NA; d_call: NA; cdr3_length: 11; cdr3_aa: CASSSFNEQFF; cdr3_nt: TGTGCCAGCAGCTCCTTCAATGAGCAGTTCTTC
j_call: TRBJ1-2; v_call: TRBV5-1; clone_size: NA; d_call: NA; cdr3_length: 14; cdr3_aa: CASSLEQTNYGYTF; cdr3_nt: TGCGCCAGCAGCTTGGAACAGACTAACTATGGCTACACCTTC
j_call: TRBJ1-1; v_call: TRBV7-2; clone_size: few; d_call: NA; cdr3_length: 15; cdr3_aa: CASSFSGTTNTEAFF; cdr3_nt: TGTGCCAGCAGCTTCTCCGGGACAACTAACACTGAAGCTTTCTTT
j_call: TRBJ1-1; v_call: TRBV5-1; clone_size: NA; d_call: NA; cdr3_length: 13; cdr3_aa: CASSLAPNTEAFF; cdr3_nt: TGCGCCAGCAGCTTGGCTCCGAACACTGAAGCTTTCTTT
j_call: TRBJ1-2; v_call: TRBV7-2; clone_size: NA; d_call: TRBD1; cdr3_length: 13; cdr3_aa: CASSEGTVYGYTF; cdr3_nt: TGTGCCAGCAGCGAAGGGACAGTCTATGGCTACACCTTC
j_call: TRBJ2-1; v_call: TRBV24-1; clone_size: NA; d_call: TRBD2; cdr3_length: 16; cdr3_aa: CATSDPLAGGYNEQFF; cdr3_nt: TGTGCCACCAGTGACCCCCTAGCGGGAGGGTACAATGAGCAGTTCTTC
j_call: TRBJ2-2; v_call: TRBV19; clone_size: NA; d_call: NA; cdr3_length: 12; cdr3_aa: CASSTRLGELFF; cdr3_nt: TGTGCCAGTAGTACCAGGCTCGGGGAGCTGTTTTTT
j_call: TRBJ1-1; v_call: TRBV7-5; clone_size: NA; d_call: NA; cdr3_length: 15; cdr3_aa: CARSTEDRENTEAFF; cdr3_nt: TGTGCCAGAAGCACCGAAGACAGGGAGAACACTGAAGCTTTCTTT
j_call: TRBJ2-5; v_call: TRBV5-1; clone_size: NA; d_call: NA; cdr3_length: 13; cdr3_aa: CASSLTSQETQYF; cdr3_nt: TGCGCCAGCAGCTTGACTAGTCAAGAGACCCAGTACTTC
j_call: TRBJ2-7; v_call: TRBV28; clone_size: NA; d_call: NA; cdr3_length: 14; cdr3_aa: CASSFFGGPHEQYF; cdr3_nt: TGTGCCAGCAGTTTTTTTGGGGGCCCCCACGAGCAGTACTTC
j_call: TRBJ1-1; v_call: TRBV11-3; clone_size: NA; d_call: NA; cdr3_length: 13; cdr3_aa: CASSAGLNTEAFF; cdr3_nt: TGTGCCAGCAGCGCAGGTCTGAACACTGAAGCTTTCTTT
j_call: TRBJ1-1; v_call: TRBV5-5; clone_size: NA; d_call: NA; cdr3_length: 12; cdr3_aa: CASSSRGMEAFF; cdr3_nt: TGTGCCAGCAGCTCAAGGGGGATGGAAGCTTTCTTT
j_call: TRBJ1-2; v_call: TRBV7-2; clone_size: NA; d_call: NA; cdr3_length: 14; cdr3_aa: CASSPHDRHYGYTF; cdr3_nt: TGTGCCAGCAGCCCCCACGACAGACACTATGGCTACACCTTC
j_call: TRBJ2-7; v_call: TRBV6-6; clone_size: NA; d_call: TRBD2; cdr3_length: 15; cdr3_aa: CASSYLGLAGYEQYF; cdr3_nt: TGTGCCAGCAGTTACTTAGGACTAGCGGGCTACGAGCAGTACTTC
j_call: TRBJ2-1; v_call: TRBV29-1; clone_size: NA; d_call: TRBD1; cdr3_length: 15; cdr3_aa: CSVYSWDRGYNEQFF; cdr3_nt: TGCAGCGTTTATAGTTGGGACAGGGGATACAATGAGCAGTTCTTC
j_call: TRBJ2-5; v_call: TRBV2; clone_size: few; d_call: TRBD1; cdr3_length: 13; cdr3_aa: CASSPDRGETQYF; cdr3_nt: TGTGCCAGCAGTCCGGACAGGGGGGAGACCCAGTACTTC